Listed below are T cell receptor beta chains from one sample, sequenced in a study of human T cells and chemical hapten exposure. One entry per CDR3 protein, called by TCRdb with MiXCR from the RACE reads. The sample shows 70,000 to 85,000 distinct CDR3 sequences, about 8.7% of them seen only once. Sequenced input: whole blood. These receptors originate from a male donor in good health. Some clones in this sample may be carry-over from other donors' samples. CDR3s include the opening cysteine and the closing phenylalanine or tryptophan. The order of the fields is J gene, V gene, D gene, clone size, CDR3 DNA, CDR3 protein. The D gene is left open where the match is weak. A row's size may be missing; if present it is once, few, many or a size class.

TRBJ1-3 TRBV14 . few TGTGCCAGCAGCCAAGATCTTCGGAACAGGCACTTCGCTGGAAACACCATATATTTT CASSQDLRNRHFAGNTIYF
TRBJ1-1 TRBV7-9 . few TGTGCCAGCAGCTTAGAGGGTCAGGCGAGTAACACTGAAGCTTTCTTT CASSLEGQASNTEAFF
TRBJ2-3 TRBV6-2/TRBV6-3 TRBD1 many TGTGCCAGCAGTTACCGGGGACAGGGCGTAGATACGCAGTATTTT CASSYRGQGVDTQYF
TRBJ1-5 TRBV2 TRBD1 . TGTGCCAGCAGATCCCACAGGGGTAAGAGCAATCAGCCCCAGCATTTT CASRSHRGKSNQPQHF
TRBJ2-7 TRBV7-9 . . TGTGCCAGCAGCTCCTCGGTGCAGTTCTACGAGCAGTACTTC CASSSSVQFYEQYF
TRBJ1-2 TRBV18 . few TGTGCCAGCTCACCATCCGGGGGCCTCTATGGCTACACCTTC CASSPSGGLYGYTF
TRBJ2-7 TRBV3-1 . many TGTGCCAGCAGCCCCTGGACAGATTTGAGCGAGCAGTACTTC CASSPWTDLSEQYF
TRBJ1-4 TRBV9 . many TGTGCCAGCAGCGCCCAGGACGGGACTAATGAAAAACTGTTTTTT CASSAQDGTNEKLFF
TRBJ2-7 TRBV2 . few TGTGCCAGCAGTGATGGAGCTATCTCCTACGAGCAGTACTTC CASSDGAISYEQYF
TRBJ2-3 TRBV27 TRBD1 many TGTGCCAGCAGAGTCCGGGACAGGTACACAGATACGCAGTATTTT CASRVRDRYTDTQYF
TRBJ1-6 TRBV6-2/TRBV6-3 TRBD1 many TGTGCCAGCAAACAGGGGTCGTATAATTCACCCCTCCACTTT CASKQGSYNSPLHF
TRBJ1-2 TRBV5-1 . few TGCGCCAGCAGCTTTGAACAGATCTATGGCTACACCTTC CASSFEQIYGYTF
TRBJ2-5 TRBV4-3 . . TGCGCCAGCAGCCAAGATCTGGCAGGCCAAGAGACCCAGTACTTC CASSQDLAGQETQYF
TRBJ2-3 TRBV12-3/TRBV12-4 TRBD1 few TGTGCCAGCAGCCCCGGGACAGGGGTTGAAGATACGCAGTATTTT CASSPGTGVEDTQYF
TRBJ2-3 TRBV27 . . TGTGCCAGCAGTTTATCAGTGGATACAGATACGCAGTATTTT CASSLSVDTDTQYF
TRBJ1-1 TRBV12-3/TRBV12-4 . . TGTGCCAGCAGCCGTCTCACAGGGAACACTGAAGCTTTCTTT CASSRLTGNTEAFF
TRBJ1-5 TRBV7-9 . many TGTGCCAGCAGTTTAGACAGTGATAATCAGCCCCAGCATTTT CASSLDSDNQPQHF
TRBJ2-3 TRBV20-1 TRBD2 many TGCAGTGGGATGACTAGCGGGGAGGAGGATACGCAGTATTTT CSGMTSGEEDTQYF
TRBJ2-7 TRBV7-8 TRBD1 . TGTGCCAGCAGCTTAGGCTGGGACAGCTCCTACGAGCAGTACTTC CASSLGWDSSYEQYF
TRBJ2-7 TRBV7-2 . few TGTGCCAGCAGCTTAGAGGTCGGCTTTGCCTACGAGCAGTACTTC CASSLEVGFAYEQYF
TRBJ1-2 TRBV6-5 . few TGTGCCAGCAGTTACGAGGGAGCCCGCTATGGCTACACCTTC CASSYEGARYGYTF
TRBJ1-1 TRBV19 . few TGTGCCAGTAGTATAGCGCGAGGGAACGAAGCTTTCTTT CASSIARGNEAFF
TRBJ1-6 TRBV5-5 . few TGTGCCAGCAGGTTGCCGGGGCGCGATAATTCACCCCTCCACTTT CASRLPGRDNSPLHF
TRBJ2-7 TRBV20-1 . . TGCAGTGCTAGAGATGAGGGGATCCACGAGCAGTACTTC CSARDEGIHEQYF
TRBJ1-1 TRBV20-1 . . TGCAGTGCTCGGGGACGGCTGAACACTGAAGCTTTCTTT CSARGRLNTEAFF
TRBJ2-3 TRBV20-1 . few TGCAGTGCTAGACATCGGGGGAACACAGATACGCAGTATTTT CSARHRGNTDTQYF
TRBJ2-3 TRBV5-1 TRBD2 few TGCGCCAGCAGCTTGTTCACTAGCGGAAACACAGATACGCAGTATTTT CASSLFTSGNTDTQYF
TRBJ2-2 TRBV16 TRBD1 few TGTGCCAGCACCATCGGACAGGGAAGGACCGGGGAGCTGTTTTTT CASTIGQGRTGELFF
TRBJ2-7 TRBV5-1 . . TGCGCCAGCAGCAGGGGAACAGGCGCCGCCTACGAGCAGTACTTC CASSRGTGAAYEQYF
TRBJ1-1 TRBV5-6 . few TGTGCCAGCAGCTTTTCGGGACTTGACACTGAAGCTTTCTTT CASSFSGLDTEAFF
TRBJ2-7 TRBV6-6 . many TGTGCCAGCAGTCCTCTGGGGGAGAGGTACGAGCAGTACTTC CASSPLGERYEQYF
TRBJ1-4 TRBV7-9 TRBD1 few TGTGCCAGCAACAACCGGGACAGGGGGCAGCCTAATGAAAAACTGTTTTTT CASNNRDRGQPNEKLFF
TRBJ1-1 TRBV12-3/TRBV12-4 . many TGTGCCAGCAGTTTCGGAACTGGGGTTGCGAACACTGAAGCTTTCTTT CASSFGTGVANTEAFF
TRBJ1-5 TRBV10-3 TRBD1 . TGTGCCATCAGTGAGTTAGGGGGCAGTAATCAGCCCCAGCATTTT CAISELGGSNQPQHF
TRBJ2-7 TRBV20-1 TRBD1 . TGCAGTGCTGCCCGGACAGGCTCCTACGAGCAGTACTTC CSAARTGSYEQYF
TRBJ1-2 TRBV28 . . TGTGCCAGCAGTTTCCAGGCCGATGGCTACACCTTC CASSFQADGYTF
TRBJ2-7 TRBV29-1 TRBD2 many TGCAGCGTTGAAGATGGAGGGACTAGCGGGAAAGGGACCTACGAGCAGTACTTC CSVEDGGTSGKGTYEQYF
TRBJ2-3 TRBV12-3/TRBV12-4 . few TGTGCCAGCAGCCTCACCACCGGGCTAGCAGTTAGCACAGATACGCAGTATTTT CASSLTTGLAVSTDTQYF
TRBJ1-1 TRBV5-4 . few TGTGCCAGCAGAAAACCCCAGGAGATGGGCACTGAAGCTTTCTTT CASRKPQEMGTEAFF
TRBJ2-7 TRBV2 . . TGTGCCAGCAGTGACGCGGACTTCCCTACCTACGAGCAGTACTTC CASSDADFPTYEQYF
TRBJ2-7 TRBV5-1 . . TGCGCCAGCAGCTTGACGTCGAGAGGGGGATCCCCTGTCGAGCAGTACTTC CASSLTSRGGSPVEQYF
TRBJ2-3 TRBV9 . few TGTGCCAGCAGCGGGCGGGATACTAGCACAGATACGCAGTATTTT CASSGRDTSTDTQYF
TRBJ2-1 TRBV10-3 . many TGTGCCATCAATACGGGGTTGGGTATCAATGAGCAGTTCTTC CAINTGLGINEQFF
TRBJ1-6 TRBV5-6 . . TGTGCCAGCAGCTTGATACGACAGTATAATTCACCCCTCCACTTT CASSLIRQYNSPLHF
TRBJ2-3 TRBV5-1 TRBD2 . TGCGCCAGCAGCCCCCCCATAGCGGGCGGCACAGATACGCAGTATTTT CASSPPIAGGTDTQYF
TRBJ1-6 TRBV2 TRBD1 few TGTGCCAGCAGTGGCCCCGGACAGGGAACGAGGCTAAATTCACCCCTCCACTTT CASSGPGQGTRLNSPLHF
TRBJ2-3 TRBV20-1 TRBD2 . TGCAGTGCTAGAAGGGCGGGAGGGCCGTCAGATACGCAGTATTTT CSARRAGGPSDTQYF
TRBJ2-1 TRBV7-9 . few TGTGCCAGCAGCTTAGTGGGATCTCACAATGAGCAGTTCTTC CASSLVGSHNEQFF
TRBJ2-7 TRBV7-9 . . TGTGCCAGCAGCCCCCCCGGGGAGGGGGGCGCGGACGAGCAGTACTTC CASSPPGEGGADEQYF
TRBJ1-3 TRBV20-1 TRBD1 many TGCAGTGCTCAAACAAGGACAGGGCCAAACACCATATATTTT CSAQTRTGPNTIYF
TRBJ2-2 TRBV14 TRBD2 . TGTGCCAGCAGCCGGGGACTAGCGGTTACCGGGGAGCTGTTTTTT CASSRGLAVTGELFF
TRBJ2-7 TRBV6-5 . . TGTGCCAGCAGTTATCAAGAAGGGGGGCAGAACGAGCAGTACTTC CASSYQEGGQNEQYF
TRBJ1-1 TRBV3-1 . few TGTGCCAGCAGCCAAGATTCAAGGCCGAGAGGGACTGAAGCTTTCTTT CASSQDSRPRGTEAFF
TRBJ1-1 TRBV20-1 . few TGCAGTGCCGCAGGGACGCGTGAGAACACTGAAGCTTTCTTT CSAAGTRENTEAFF
TRBJ2-2 TRBV7-9 TRBD2 few TGTGCCAGCAGCCCTGGGACTAGCGGGAGGTCCGGGGAGCTGTTTTTT CASSPGTSGRSGELFF
TRBJ2-5 TRBV9 TRBD2 many TGTGCCAGCAGCGGAGACCCCCGGGAGGAGAGACAAGAGACCCAGTACTTC CASSGDPREERQETQYF
TRBJ2-7 TRBV5-1 TRBD1 many TGCGCCAGCAGCTTGGAGGCGGGACAGGGGAGCCACGAGCAGTACTTC CASSLEAGQGSHEQYF
TRBJ2-7 TRBV29-1 . many TGCAGCGTTGCGGATCAGGGACGCTCCTACGAGCAGTACTTC CSVADQGRSYEQYF